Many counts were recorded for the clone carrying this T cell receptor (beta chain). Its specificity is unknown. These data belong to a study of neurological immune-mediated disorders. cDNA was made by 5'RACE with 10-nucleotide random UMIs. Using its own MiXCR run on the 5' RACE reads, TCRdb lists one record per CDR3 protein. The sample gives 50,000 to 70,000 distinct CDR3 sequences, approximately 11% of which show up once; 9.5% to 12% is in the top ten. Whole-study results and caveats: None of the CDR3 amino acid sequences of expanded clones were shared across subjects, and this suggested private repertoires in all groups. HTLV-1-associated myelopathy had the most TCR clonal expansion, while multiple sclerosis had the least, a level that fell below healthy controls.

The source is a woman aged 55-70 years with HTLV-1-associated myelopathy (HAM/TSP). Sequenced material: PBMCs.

CDR3 bases: TGTGCCAGCAGCCCAAGACTAGCGGGTAACTACGAGCAGTACTTC. It encodes CASSPRLAGNYEQYF. The chain employs TRBV3-1 and TRBJ2-7, with 10 bases aligning to TRBD2. Germline V gives CDR1 LGHDT, CDR2 YNNKEL (reference sequence). The ends lost 4 bases at V and 3 bases at J; junction bases unmatched: 6. The length of the CDR3 is 15 residues.